This TCR beta chain was found in a study of T cell clonotyping in hematopoietic cell transplantation. Only in-frame clones appear in the TCRdb table, and some are missing; sequencing was by immunoSEQ multiplex PCR. This table has 7,000 or so clones, around 88% appearing once. Trimming took off 1 base at V and 0 bases at J, with 16 bases between the two ends. Germline V lookup: CDR1 SQVTM, CDR2 ANQGSEA. The CDR3 extends over 16 amino acids. Recipients were bled about 28 days pretransplant and at posttransplant days 30, 100, 180. This chain joins TRBV29-1 and TRBJ2-7, with a possible D match to TRBD2 (7 bases). Sequenced here: PBMCs, sampled 100 days after allogeneic stem cell transplant. The clonotype comes from a young adult male patient who had an allogeneic stem cell transplant from a related donor, so the T cells may come from the graft donor. Some clones in this sample may be carry-over from other donors' samples. CDR3 bases: TGCAGCGTTGAAGTGGGGAGGGGGGGACCCTCCTACGAGCAGTACTTC. This gives the protein CSVEVGRGGPSYEQYF.